These 18 T cell receptor beta chains originate from one sample sequenced in a study of OX40 agonist ivuxolimab in advanced cancers. Libraries were prepared by immunoSEQ multiplex PCR; TCRdb keeps only in-frame clonotypes and omits some of them. The table includes 45,000 to 60,000 clones, more than 75% detected once. The material was CD4+ or CD8+ T cells sorted from blood, obtained in a trial of the OX40 agonist ivuxolimab. The source is an adult with an advanced solid tumor such as melanoma, head and neck, liver or kidney cancer.

The DNA for the CDR3 is TGTGCCAGCAGCTTGAAGTCCCTTCAGGATGAGCAGTTCTTC. Encoded protein: CASSLKSLQDEQFF. The V and J genes are TRBV5-4 and TRBJ2-1, with D uncertain. From germline, CDR1 is SGHNT and CDR2 YYREEE (reference sequence). The CDR3 covers 14 residues. Trimming took off 1 base at V and 8 bases at J, with 13 bases between the two ends.

V gene TRBV7-2 combines with J gene TRBJ1-4, with a tentative D call TRBD1 (6 bases). Germline V lookup: CDR1 SGHTA, CDR2 FQGNSA. The V and J ends lost 5 bases and 4 bases respectively, with 14 bases between them. The CDR3 spans 15 residues. In DNA, the CDR3 is TGTGCCAGCAGCCCCTATGGGGGGCGTAATGAAAAACTGTTTTTT. This translates into CASSPYGGRNEKLFF.

The V and J genes are TRBV18 and TRBJ1-1, with D tentatively TRBD1 (6 bases). The CDR3 length is 16 residues. V dropped 4 bases and J dropped 3 bases, with 18 bases sitting between them. Germline V lookup: CDR1 KGHSH, CDR2 LQKENI. DNA for the CDR3: TGTGCCAGCTCACAGATAACAGGGTTTGGACACACTGAAGCTTTCTTT. It translates to CASSQITGFGHTEAFF.

This clone was found a few times. The chain combines TRBV6-1 with TRBJ2-3, with 11 bases that match TRBD2. V trimming: 7 bases; J trimming: 0 bases; junction bases outside the gene matches: 3. Germline V gene data show CDR1 as MNHNS and CDR2 as SASEGT. The CDR3 covers 15 residues. This chain's CDR3 is CASTVAGGSTDTQYF. The CDR3 DNA follows: TGTGCCAGCACCGTAGCGGGGGGGAGCACAGATACGCAGTATTTT.

This rearrangement joins TRBV6-5 to TRBJ2-7, with 8 bases identical to TRBD1. The CDR3 sequence is 14 residues long. With 1 base clipped from V and 3 bases from J, the junction kept 2 bases outside the gene matches. Looked up from germline, CDR1 is MNHEY and CDR2 is SVGAGI. DNA of the CDR3: TGTGCCAGCAGTTACTTCGGACAGGGCTACGAGCAGTACTTC. Translation: CASSYFGQGYEQYF.

The chain employs TRBV5-8 and TRBJ1-2, with a possible D match to TRBD1 (5 bases). The CDR3 has 14 residues. Trimming cost V 6 bases and J 4 bases, with 16 bases left between them. In germline, CDR1 is SGHTS, CDR2 YDEGEE. The CDR3 sequence is CASTTTRVGYGYTF. CDR3 nucleotide sequence: TGTGCCAGCACTACAACCAGGGTGGGCTATGGCTACACCTTC.

The CDR3 sequence: CASSPRQAPNTEAFF. The CDR3 nucleotides are TGTGCCAGCTCACCAAGACAGGCCCCGAACACTGAAGCTTTCTTT. The chain combines TRBV18 with TRBJ1-1; perhaps TRBD1 as D (6 bases). The CDR3 loop spans 15 amino acids. V was shortened by 2 bases and J by 1 base, with 11 bases between the two germline ends. In germline, CDR1 is KGHSH, CDR2 LQKENI.

This clone appeared a few times. The gene calls are TRBV19 and TRBJ1-2; 8 positions agree with TRBD1. Losses at the gene ends were 6 bases for V and 1 base for J; bases not matched to a gene: 1. This CDR3 has 13 residues. The germline V gene has CDR1 LNHDA and CDR2 SQIVND (reference sequence). The CDR3 nucleotides are TGTGCCAGTAGGGACAGGGATAACTATGGCTACACCTTC. Protein sequence: CASRDRDNYGYTF.

This clone was seen once. The chain employs TRBV19 and TRBJ1-1; the D gene is possibly TRBD1 (5 bases). The V and J ends lost 2 bases and 6 bases respectively, with 10 bases between them. From germline, CDR1 is LNHDA and CDR2 SQIVND (reference sequence). The CDR3 length is 13 residues. The CDR3 loop is CASSIRGEAEAFF. Here the CDR3 DNA reads TGTGCCAGTAGTATAAGGGGTGAAGCTGAAGCTTTCTTT.

The chain links TRBV5-1 to TRBJ2-1; 15 nucleotides line up with TRBD2. This CDR3 is 16 amino acids long. The germline gives CDR1 SGHRS, CDR2 YFSETQ. J lost 5 bases, V lost 4 bases, and 4 bases had no gene match. CDR3 loop: CASSRGLAGGNNEQFF. For the CDR3, the DNA is TGCGCCAGCAGCCGCGGACTAGCGGGAGGGAACAATGAGCAGTTCTTC.

About this clone: The junction differs from germline at one of its ends, possibly a read error. This rearrangement joins TRBV7-6 to TRBJ2-7; 9 nucleotides match TRBD1. Looked up from germline, CDR1 is SGHVS and CDR2 is FNYEAQ. The CDR3 has 12 residues. CDR3 sequence reads: CASSSSGDRVDF. The CDR3 region has the DNA TGTGCCAGCAGCTCCTCGGGGGACAGGGTCGACTTC.

The chain has TRBV11-2 and TRBJ1-2; TRBD1 agrees at 8 bases. There are 14 residues in the CDR3. The junction had 8 bases not matched to a gene; V was cut back by 5 bases and J by 6 bases. Germline CDR1 reads SGHAT; CDR2 reads FQNNGV. CDR3 region: CASSIPRTGNGYTF. Written as DNA, the CDR3 is TGTGCCAGCAGCATACCCCGGACAGGGAATGGCTACACCTTC.

This rearrangement joins TRBV9 to TRBJ2-1, with D hard to call. V was trimmed by 4 bases and J by 4 bases, leaving 12 bases between them. The CDR3 consists of 14 residues. From germline, CDR1 is SGDLS and CDR2 YYNGEE. CDR3: CASSKSDTYNEQFF. CDR3 bases: TGTGCCAGCAGCAAATCAGACACTTACAATGAGCAGTTCTTC.

The chain joins TRBV28 to TRBJ2-1, with D perhaps given as TRBD1 or TRBD2 (6 bases each). CDR3 length equals 17 residues. Trimming removed 7 bases at V and 0 bases at J, with 19 bases between. Germline CDR1 is MDHEN and CDR2 is SYDVKM. CDR3 sequence (DNA): TGTGCCAGCACCTCCGGCGGGACACCTAACTCCTACAATGAGCAGTTCTTC. It encodes CASTSGGTPNSYNEQFF.

In its sample, this clone is medium-sized. This chain joins TRBV5-6 and TRBJ2-5; D may correspond to TRBD1 or TRBD2 (5 bases each). Germline CDR1 SGHDT, CDR2 YYEEEE. The CDR3 has 13 amino acids. V was trimmed by 6 bases and J by 3 bases, leaving 12 bases between them. Here the CDR3 reads CASNPGPKETQYF. The CDR3 DNA sequence: TGTGCCAGCAACCCGGGGCCCAAAGAGACCCAGTACTTC.

This clone was recorded only once. The chain employs TRBV6-1 and TRBJ2-7; D might be TRBD2 (5 bases). CDR1 and CDR2 (germline): MNHNS, SASEGT. The CDR3 loop spans 15 amino acids. Trimming took off 2 bases at V and 2 bases at J, with 13 bases between the two ends. CDR3 in DNA: TGTGCCAGCAGTGAATTTAGCGCGACACCCTACGAGCAGTACTTC. Amino acids: CASSEFSATPYEQYF.

This chain links TRBV6-5 with TRBJ1-2, with TRBD1 matching over 9 bases. Trimming at V came to 5 bases and at J to 8 bases, leaving 6 bases not matched to a gene. The CDR3 sequence is 13 residues long. In germline, CDR1 is MNHEY, CDR2 SVGAGI. The CDR3 sequence is CASSRAGTGGYTF. The CDR3, as DNA: TGTGCCAGCAGTCGAGCCGGGACAGGGGGCTACACCTTC.

The chain combines TRBV5-1 with TRBJ2-2, with 8 nucleotides matching TRBD2. This CDR3 spans 15 amino acids. Germline V lookup: CDR1 SGHRS, CDR2 YFSETQ. The trim removed 2 bases at V and 4 bases at J, leaving 4 bases unmatched. The CDR3 spells CASSFTSGSTGELFF. The CDR3 coding sequence is TGCGCCAGCAGCTTCACCAGCGGGAGCACCGGGGAGCTGTTTTTT.